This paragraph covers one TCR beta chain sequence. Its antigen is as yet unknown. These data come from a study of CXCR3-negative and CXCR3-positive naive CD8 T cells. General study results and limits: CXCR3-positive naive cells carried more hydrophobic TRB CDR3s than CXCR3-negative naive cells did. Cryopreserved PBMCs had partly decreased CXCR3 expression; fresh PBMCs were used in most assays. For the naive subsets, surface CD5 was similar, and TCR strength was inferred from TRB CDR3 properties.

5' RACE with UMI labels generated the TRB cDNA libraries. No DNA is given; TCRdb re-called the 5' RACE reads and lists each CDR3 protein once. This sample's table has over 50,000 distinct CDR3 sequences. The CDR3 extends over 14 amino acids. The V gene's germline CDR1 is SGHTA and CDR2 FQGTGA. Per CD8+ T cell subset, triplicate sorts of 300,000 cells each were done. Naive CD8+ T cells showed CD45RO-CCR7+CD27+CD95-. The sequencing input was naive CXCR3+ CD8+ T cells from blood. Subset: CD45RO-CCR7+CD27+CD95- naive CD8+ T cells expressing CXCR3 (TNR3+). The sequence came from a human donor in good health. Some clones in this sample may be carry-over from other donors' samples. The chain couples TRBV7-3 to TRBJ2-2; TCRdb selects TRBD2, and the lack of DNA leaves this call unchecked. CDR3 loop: CASSLVAGAGELFF.